The 12 T cell receptor beta chains given below trace back to one sample, sequenced in a study of spatial heterogeneity in lung cancer. Sample time point: sample taken at primary tumor resection. TCRdb processed the 5' RACE reads anew with MiXCR; each CDR3 protein has one entry. The repertoire holds about 42,000 distinct CDR3 sequences, approximately 6.2% seen once, with roughly 45% in the top ten. The starting material was PBMCs, obtained at surgery. The receptors derive from a female donor with early-stage non-small cell lung cancer.

This clonotype was counted many times. The J gene is TRBJ1-1, the V gene TRBV2; D ambiguous. The V gene lost 0 bases and the J gene lost 9 bases, with 11 bases spanning the gap. This CDR3 comprises 13 residues. Germline-derived CDR1 and CDR2 are SNHLY and FYNNEI. The CDR3 DNA is TGTGCCAGCAGTGAAGCGCTCGGGAGTAAAGCTTTCTTT. Translation: CASSEALGSKAFF.

This clonotype was counted many times. The rearrangement joins TRBV7-6 to TRBJ2-7; D is perhaps TRBD2 (5 bases). CDR1 SGHVS and CDR2 FNYEAQ come from the germline V gene. Trimming shortened V by 5 bases and J by 2 bases, and 10 bases separated the two germline ends. This CDR3 is 13 amino acids long. The CDR3 loop reads CASSPGLTYEQYF. The CDR3 DNA follows: TGTGCCAGCAGCCCGGGGTTAACCTACGAGCAGTACTTC.

There are many counts of this clonotype. The CDR3 sequence is CASSGLAGGPGELFF. The DNA for the CDR3 is TGTGCCAGCAGTGGACTAGCGGGGGGGCCCGGGGAGCTGTTTTTT. The J gene is TRBJ2-2, the V gene TRBV12-3 or TRBV12-4; 15 bases align to TRBD2. The junction had 1 base not matched to a gene; V was cut back by 5 bases and J by 6 bases. This CDR3 is 15 amino acids long.

This clonotype showed up just once. A read error may explain this, as a much larger clone is one base away. The rearrangement links TRBV7-2 to TRBJ2-1; TRBD2 matches at 8 bases. The CDR3 length is 13 residues. The germline gives CDR1 SGHTA, CDR2 FQGNSA. This CDR3 reads CASGLAGFNEQFF. CDR3 bases: TGTGCCAGCGGCTTAGCGGGGTTCAATGAGCAGTTCTTC.

The gene calls are TRBV6-2 or TRBV6-3 and TRBJ2-5, with a possible D match to TRBD1 (6 bases). Looked up from germline, CDR1 is MNHEY and CDR2 is SVGEGT. Trimming took 5 bases from V and 4 from J, leaving 17 bases between them. This CDR3 is 15 amino acids long. As DNA, the CDR3 is TGTGCCAGCAGTCCGTGGGGGCCCCAAAGAGAGACCCAGTACTTC. It is translated as CASSPWGPQRETQYF.

The rearrangement links TRBV15 to TRBJ2-5; D ambiguous. Germline lookup yields CDR1 LNHNV and CDR2 YYDKDF (reference sequence). This CDR3 is built from 15 residues. The V gene lost 0 bases and the J gene lost 2 bases, with 10 bases spanning the gap. The CDR3 loop is CATSRDSSRQETQYF. DNA for the CDR3: TGTGCCACCAGCAGAGATTCAAGCAGACAAGAGACCCAGTACTTC.

This clonotype was seen repeatedly, ten times or more. V is TRBV7-2 and J is TRBJ1-4; D is possibly TRBD1 (5 bases). The V end lost 2 bases, the J end lost 6 bases, and 7 bases lay between the germline ends. From germline, CDR1 is SGHTA and CDR2 FQGNSA. The CDR3 is 13 amino acids. CDR3 coding DNA: TGTGCCAGCAGCTTAATGGGGCATGAAAAACTGTTTTTT. It is translated as CASSLMGHEKLFF.

This clonotype was recorded at least ten times. The rearrangement uses TRBV20-1 and TRBJ1-3; D is unresolved. The CDR3 runs 15 residues. Germline loops: CDR1 DFQATT, CDR2 SNEGSKA (reference sequence). The V gene lost 0 bases and the J gene lost 0 bases, with 9 bases spanning the gap. The CDR3 DNA reads as TGCAGTGCTAGAGACGCCGGACGCTCTGGAAACACCATATATTTT. Translated: CSARDAGRSGNTIYF.

This clonotype was found once. A much larger clone lies a single base off, so this may be a read error. The chain joins TRBV4-2 to TRBJ2-1, with D possibly being TRBD1 (6 bases). Per germline, CDR1 LGHNA and CDR2 YNFKEQ. This CDR3 is 17 amino acids long. CDR3 nucleotide sequence: TGTGTCAGCAGCCAAGGGTTGGCAGGGGATTTACAAGGTGAGCAGTTCTTC. It codes for CVSSQGLAGDLQGEQFF.

This clonotype was picked up many times. The chain uses TRBV12-3 or TRBV12-4 and TRBJ2-7; 9 positions agree with TRBD2. The V segment lost 5 bases and the J segment 4 bases; nucleotides outside the gene matches: 12. The CDR3 totals 16 residues. The CDR3, as DNA: TGTGCCAGCAGTCCCCCGCGGGGGGGGCTTAATTACGAGCAGTACTTC. It encodes CASSPPRGGLNYEQYF.

This clonotype occurred many times. This chain connects TRBV28 to TRBJ2-7; maybe TRBD2 (6 bases). The germline gives CDR1 MDHEN, CDR2 SYDVKM. This CDR3 is 13 amino acids long. Between the trimmed V and J ends, which lost 6 bases and 3 bases, there was a span of 12 bases. This CDR3 is CASSKGGNYEQYF. Written as DNA, the CDR3 is TGTGCCAGCAGCAAGGGAGGAAACTACGAGCAGTACTTC.

This clonotype was counted a few times. The CDR3 sequence: CASNLAGRAKDHEQYF. DNA for the CDR3: TGTGCCAGTAACCTAGCCGGGAGGGCCAAAGATCACGAGCAGTACTTC. The J gene is TRBJ2-7, the V gene TRBV28, with TRBD2 matching 8 bases. Trimming removed 9 bases from V and 5 bases from J; junction bases left unmatched: 18. Germline CDR1 and CDR2: MDHEN and SYDVKM. The CDR3 length is 16 residues.